This TCR beta chain came from a study of OX40 agonist ivuxolimab in advanced cancers. Across the whole study: The study enrolled dose-escalation patients with hepatocellular carcinoma, melanoma, renal cell or head and neck cancer. General study results and limits: CD8+ T cells averaged more expanded clones than CD4+.

TCRdb's table, derived via immunoSEQ multiplex PCR, lists solely in-frame clones and lacks some. The data show tens of thousands of clones, approximately 91% seen once. The CDR3 totals 16 residues. V was pared by 4 bases and J by 2 bases, with 17 bases between. Germline V gene sequence: CDR1 SGHRS, CDR2 YFSETQ. In the case of this clone: Its antigen is unknown.

The sequence derives from an adult with an advanced solid tumor such as melanoma, head and neck, liver or kidney cancer. The gene calls are TRBV5-1 and TRBJ2-3, with TRBD2 as a possible D gene (6 bases). The sequencing used CD4+ or CD8+ T cells sorted from blood, collected in a trial of the OX40 agonist ivuxolimab. The CDR3 DNA is TGCGCCAGCAGCCGAACGGGGGAGCTGATCACAGATACGCAGTATTTT. This sequence encodes CASSRTGELITDTQYF.